Listed here is a single TCR beta chain. What antigen it recognizes has not been identified. One base away there is no much larger clone; base qualities are not given. Using the deep immunoSEQ assay, TCR CDR3 regions were amplified from genomic DNA by multiplex PCR. For each cell subset, the extracted genomic DNA was distributed evenly across all wells of several immunoSEQ 96-well plates, and each plate served as one replicate. For unsorted PBMC, each replicate PCR was loaded with 300 to 350 ng genomic DNA, equivalent to tens of thousands of T cell genomes. Unsorted PBMC genomic DNA was sequenced across ten immunoSEQ deep assay plates. Purified libraries were measured with a Qubit 3.0 fluorometer, size-checked on a Bioanalyzer 2100, and measured again with the KAPA Library Quantification kit. A separate single-read 150-cycle Illumina NextSeq 550 flow cell was used to sequence each immunoSEQ 96-well plate. The authors' analysis ran thus. Because only junctional sequences without quality scores were contained in the immunoSEQ output, filtering matching that applied to full-length reads could not be performed. Sequences were annotated with PyIR, a Python wrapper for IgBLAST v1.9, and V/J genes and CDR3 were assigned using IMGT germline references. Reads were removed for weak V/J assignments (E-value above 1e-6), missing CDR3, stop codons, out-of-frame junctions, or ambiguous translated residues. V3J clonotypes were defined as sequences sharing an identical inferred V gene, J gene, and CDR3 amino acid sequence. Percentage overlap between repertoires was calculated by dividing the number of shared unique clonotypes by the size of the smaller repertoire. Three approaches were used to assess repertoire richness: RTK rarefaction, the Chao1 estimator, and Recon v2.1 estimates of unobserved clonotypes. The source is immuneACCESS, and TCRdb retained only in-frame sequences with V and J called. Part of the clones is not carried over; for the studies checked, unresolved V genes explain less than half of this, and the remainder is unexplained. V and J calls and clone size follow that table, whereas D and trimming were derived from the DNA. The table for this sample lists around 480,000 clones; 60% to 80% of them were counted only once. The top ten clonotypes cover around 12% of the sample.

The donors were healthy, HIV-negative adults with no recently reported acute infections or vaccinations. Only Caucasian adults living in Nashville, Tennessee, USA were represented among the donors. For unsorted samples, approximately 81 million PBMCs were counted, and genomic DNA was extracted using the QIAamp DNA Blood Mini kit. After blood collection by leukapheresis, PBMCs were isolated using Ficoll-Histopaque density gradient centrifugation and then cryopreserved in the vapor phase of liquid nitrogen. The data stem from a study of shared clonotypes between healthy human individuals (dated by TCRdb to 2020 to 2022). Regarding the complete study: The cohort included three men and a couple of women between 18 and 49 years of age. To increase sequencing depth and limit assay-specific biases, TCR repertoire library preparation and sequencing were carried out by different laboratories using diverse techniques. Each donor's leukapheresis produced roughly between roughly 0.9 and 8.9 billion PBMCs. The study deeply sequenced blood TCR repertoires of five healthy adults to estimate repertoire size and the extent of clonotype sharing between individuals.

Overall results and qualifications from the work: Only blood was sampled, and tissue TCR repertoires likely differ from those in blood. The small number of donors limited the genetic and exposure-history diversity represented. Based on pairwise subsampling, the degree of clonotype sharing among donors was expected to be affected by sequencing depth.

CDR1 and CDR2 are drawn from the germline V gene: SGHVS, FQNEAQ. Reading from cysteine to phenylalanine, the CDR3 counts 13 amino acids. Just CDR3 DNA is preserved here, 39 bases in frame from base 1. V is cut by 6 bases and J by 3 bases, and the space between the germline ends is 10 bases. The rearranged segments are TRBV7-8 and TRBJ2-3; a weak D assignment points to TRBD1 (5 bases agree). The clonotype was recovered from a woman aged 40 to 50 in good health. Some clones in this sample may be carry-over from other donors' samples. Sequences were obtained from PBMCs. The nucleotide sequence reads as follows: TGTGCCAGCAGTCTCCAGGGTACAGATACGCAGTATTTT. This is translated as CASSLQGTDTQYF.